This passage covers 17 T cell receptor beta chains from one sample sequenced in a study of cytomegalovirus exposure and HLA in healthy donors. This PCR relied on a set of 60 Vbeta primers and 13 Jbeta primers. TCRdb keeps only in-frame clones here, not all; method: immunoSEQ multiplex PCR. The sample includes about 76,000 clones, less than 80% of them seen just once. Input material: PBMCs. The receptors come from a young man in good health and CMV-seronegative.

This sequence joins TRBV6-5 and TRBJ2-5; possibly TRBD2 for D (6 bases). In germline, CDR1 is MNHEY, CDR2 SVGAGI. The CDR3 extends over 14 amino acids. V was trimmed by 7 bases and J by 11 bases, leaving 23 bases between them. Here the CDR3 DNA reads TGTGCCAGCAAAGATAGCGGAAGAGCTGGTGAGCAGTACTTC. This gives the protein CASKDSGRAGEQYF.

In DNA, the CDR3 is TGCGCCAGCAGCCGGGGCCCCGACGCTATATTAGCCAAAAACATTCAGTACTTC. Translation gives CASSRGPDAILAKNIQYF. This chain connects TRBV4-1 to TRBJ2-4; tentatively, D is TRBD1 (5 bases). Trimming pared 4 bases from V and 0 bases from J, leaving 19 bases between. The germline V gene encodes CDR1 MGHRA and CDR2 YSYEKL. This CDR3 contains 18 residues.

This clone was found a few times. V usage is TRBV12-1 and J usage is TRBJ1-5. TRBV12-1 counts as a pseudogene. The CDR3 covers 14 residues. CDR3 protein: CASSSEGSNQPQHF. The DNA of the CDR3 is TGTGCCAGCAGCTCGGAGGGGAGCAATCAGCCCCAGCATTTT.

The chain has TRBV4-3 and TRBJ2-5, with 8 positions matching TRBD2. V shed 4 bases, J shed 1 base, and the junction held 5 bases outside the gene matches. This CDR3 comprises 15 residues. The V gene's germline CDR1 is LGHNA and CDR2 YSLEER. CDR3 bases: TGCGCCAGCAGCCGAGAACTAGCGGTCCAAGAGACCCAGTACTTC. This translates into CASSRELAVQETQYF.

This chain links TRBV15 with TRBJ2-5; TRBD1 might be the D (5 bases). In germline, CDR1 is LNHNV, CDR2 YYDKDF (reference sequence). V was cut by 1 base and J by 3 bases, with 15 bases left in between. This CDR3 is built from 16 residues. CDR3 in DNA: TGTGCCACCAGCAGAGGGACCCTGGGGCAGGAAGAGACCCAGTACTTC. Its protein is CATSRGTLGQEETQYF. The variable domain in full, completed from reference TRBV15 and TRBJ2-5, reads DAMVIQNPRYQVTQFGKPVTLSCSQTLNHNVMYWYQQKSSQAPKLLFHYYDKDFNNEADTPDNFQSRRPNTSFCFLDIRSPGLGDTAMYLCATSRGTLGQEETQYFGPGTRLLVL.

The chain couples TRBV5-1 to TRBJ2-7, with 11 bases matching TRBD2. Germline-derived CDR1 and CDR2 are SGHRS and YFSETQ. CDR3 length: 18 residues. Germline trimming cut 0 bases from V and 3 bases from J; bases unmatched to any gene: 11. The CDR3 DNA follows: TGCGCCAGCAGCTTGGGAGGTGGAGCCGGGACTAGCGGCTACGAGCAGTACTTC. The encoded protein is CASSLGGGAGTSGYEQYF.

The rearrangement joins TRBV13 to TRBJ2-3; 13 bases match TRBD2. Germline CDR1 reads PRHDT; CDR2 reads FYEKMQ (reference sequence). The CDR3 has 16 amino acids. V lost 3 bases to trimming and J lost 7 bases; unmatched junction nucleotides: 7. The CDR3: CASSFRQGLAGYTQYF. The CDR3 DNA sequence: TGTGCCAGCAGCTTTAGGCAGGGACTAGCGGGGTATACGCAGTATTTT.

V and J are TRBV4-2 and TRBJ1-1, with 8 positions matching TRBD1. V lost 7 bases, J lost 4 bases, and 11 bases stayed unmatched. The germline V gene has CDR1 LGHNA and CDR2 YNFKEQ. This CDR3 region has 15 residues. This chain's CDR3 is CASNNKGTGGTEAFF. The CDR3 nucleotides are TGTGCCAGCAATAACAAGGGCACAGGGGGCACTGAAGCTTTCTTT.

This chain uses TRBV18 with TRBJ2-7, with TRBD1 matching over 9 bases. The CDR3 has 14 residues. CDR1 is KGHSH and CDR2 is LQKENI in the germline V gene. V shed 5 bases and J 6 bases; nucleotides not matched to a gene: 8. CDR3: CASSSDRGPSEQYF. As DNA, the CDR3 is TGTGCCAGCTCATCGGACAGGGGTCCGAGCGAGCAGTACTTC. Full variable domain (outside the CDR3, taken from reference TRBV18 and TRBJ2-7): NAGVMQNPRHLVRRRGQEARLRCSPMKGHSHVYWYRQLPEEGLKFMVYLQKENIIDESGMPKERFSAEFPKEGPSILRIQQVVRGDSAAYFCASSSDRGPSEQYFGPGTRLTVT.

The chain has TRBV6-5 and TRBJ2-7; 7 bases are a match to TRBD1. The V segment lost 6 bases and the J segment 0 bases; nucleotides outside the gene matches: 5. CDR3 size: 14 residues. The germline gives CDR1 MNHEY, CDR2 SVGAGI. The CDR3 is CASRQTGSSYEQYF. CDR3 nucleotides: TGTGCCAGCAGACAGACAGGGAGCTCCTACGAGCAGTACTTC.

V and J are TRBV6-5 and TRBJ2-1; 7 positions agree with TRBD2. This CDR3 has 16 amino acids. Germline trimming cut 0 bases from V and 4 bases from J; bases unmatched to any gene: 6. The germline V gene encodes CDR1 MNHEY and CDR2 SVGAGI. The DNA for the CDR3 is TGTGCCAGCAGTTACTCGAATCTAGCGGCGTACAATGAGCAGTTCTTC. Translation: CASSYSNLAAYNEQFF.

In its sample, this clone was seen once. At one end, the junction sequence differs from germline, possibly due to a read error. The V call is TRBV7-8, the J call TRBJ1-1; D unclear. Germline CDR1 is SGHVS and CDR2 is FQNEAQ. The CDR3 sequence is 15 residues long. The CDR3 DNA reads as TGTGCCAGCAGCTTAGGAGTCGGGGTGAAAACTGAAGCTTTCTTT. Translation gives CASSLGVGVKTEAFF.

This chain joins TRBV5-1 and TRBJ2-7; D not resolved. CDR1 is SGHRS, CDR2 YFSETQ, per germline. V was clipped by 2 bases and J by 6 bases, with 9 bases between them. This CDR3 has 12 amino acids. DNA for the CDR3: TGCGCCAGCAGCTTCACGAGCTCCGAGCAGTACTTC. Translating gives CASSFTSSEQYF.

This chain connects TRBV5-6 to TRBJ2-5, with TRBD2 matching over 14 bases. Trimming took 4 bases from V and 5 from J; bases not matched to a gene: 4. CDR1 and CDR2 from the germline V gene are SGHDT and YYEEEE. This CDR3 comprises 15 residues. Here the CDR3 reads CASSAGLAGAETQYF. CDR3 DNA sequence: TGTGCCAGCAGCGCGGGACTAGCGGGAGCTGAGACCCAGTACTTC.

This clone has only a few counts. The CDR3 loop reads CASSASLDRGRETQYF. The CDR3 nucleotides read TGTGCCAGCAGCGCGAGTCTGGACAGGGGGCGTGAGACCCAGTACTTC. The rearrangement joins TRBV7-2 to TRBJ2-5; 11 nucleotides agree with TRBD1. The ends lost 5 bases at V and 5 bases at J; junction bases unmatched: 10. In germline, CDR1 is SGHTA, CDR2 FQGNSA. CDR3 length equals 16 residues.

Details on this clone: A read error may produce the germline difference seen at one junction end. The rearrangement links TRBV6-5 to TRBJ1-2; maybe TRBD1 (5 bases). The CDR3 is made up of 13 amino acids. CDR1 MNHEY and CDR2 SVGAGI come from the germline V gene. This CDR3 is CAAAGDSRLGYPF. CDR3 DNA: TGTGCCGCCGCGGGGGACTCTAGGCTCGGCTACCCCTTC.

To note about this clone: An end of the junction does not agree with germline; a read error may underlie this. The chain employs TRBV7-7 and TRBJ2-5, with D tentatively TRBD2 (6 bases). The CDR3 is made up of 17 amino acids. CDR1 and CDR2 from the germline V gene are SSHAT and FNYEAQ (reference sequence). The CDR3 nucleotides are TGTGCTAGCAGCTTAGCGGACTCAACGACGTACCAAGAGACCCAGTACTTC. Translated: CASSLADSTTYQETQYF.